Below, 17 T cell receptor beta chains from the same sample are listed, as sequenced in a study of T cell responses to AZD1222 COVID-19 vaccine. Sequenced by immunoSEQ multiplex PCR; TCRdb stores in-frame clones only, minus some. This table has about 130,000 clones, approximately 83% appearing once. Source: peripheral blood, taken on day 0 of AZD1222 vaccination. Receptors originate from an adult in good health.

The chain employs TRBV11-2 and TRBJ1-5; D unclear. From germline, CDR1 is SGHAT and CDR2 FQNNGV. Trimming shortened V by 1 base and J by 5 bases, and 6 bases separated the two germline ends. This CDR3 is built from 13 residues. As DNA, the CDR3 is TGTGCCAGCAGCTTAGCCAACCATCAGCCCCAGCATTTT. Translating gives CASSLANHQPQHF.

V gene TRBV2 combines with J gene TRBJ1-1; D gene unclear. This CDR3 is built from 15 residues. The germline V gene encodes CDR1 SNHLY and CDR2 FYNNEI. V lost 3 bases to trimming and J lost 0 bases, with 11 bases between them. CDR3 amino acids: CASSDYWEMNTEAFF. CDR3 in DNA: TGTGCCAGCAGTGACTATTGGGAAATGAACACTGAAGCTTTCTTT.

The rearrangement uses TRBV4-1 and TRBJ2-2; 11 nucleotides agree with TRBD2. The CDR3 totals 18 residues. The J segment lost 0 bases and the V segment lost 0 bases, leaving 3 bases of the junction unmatched. Germline values: CDR1 MGHRA, CDR2 YSYEKL. CDR3 in DNA: TGCGCCAGCAGCCAAGAGTCTAGCGGGGGGCCGAACACCGGGGAGCTGTTTTTT. Encoded protein: CASSQESSGGPNTGELFF.

This clone was recorded a few times. The V call is TRBV11-2, the J call TRBJ2-7, with D possibly TRBD1 on 5 matching bases. Germline-derived CDR1 and CDR2 are SGHAT and FQNNGV. This CDR3 region has 13 residues. V dropped 1 base and J dropped 7 bases, with 11 bases sitting between them. CDR3: CASSLGGMGEQYF. Written as DNA, the CDR3 is TGTGCCAGCAGCTTAGGGGGCATGGGAGAGCAGTACTTC.

In nucleotides, the CDR3 is TGTGCCAGCAGTAACAACTACAATGAGCAGTTCTTC. Its protein product is CASSNNYNEQFF. The V gene is TRBV12-3 or TRBV12-4, the J gene TRBJ2-1; D is undetermined. The V gene lost 5 bases and the J gene lost 3 bases, with 5 bases spanning the gap. This CDR3 is built from 12 residues.

The chain recombines TRBV7-2 with TRBJ2-7; D ambiguous. V was cut by 4 bases and J by 3 bases, with 19 bases left in between. The CDR3 is made up of 16 amino acids. Per the germline V gene, CDR1 is SGHTA and CDR2 is FQGNSA. CDR3 bases: TGTGCCAGCAGCTCAGGCTGGGTCGCCGCTATCTACGAGCAGTACTTC. Translating it yields CASSSGWVAAIYEQYF.

This clone was observed a handful of times. The chain has TRBV14 and TRBJ2-1; perhaps D is TRBD1 or TRBD2 (5 bases each). The V gene lost 4 bases and the J gene lost 7 bases, with 17 bases spanning the gap. CDR1 and CDR2 from the germline V gene are SGHDN and FVKESK. This CDR3 region has 15 residues. CDR3 in amino acids: CASSRRDGLGNEQFF. The CDR3 region has the DNA TGTGCCAGCAGCCGCCGGGACGGCTTAGGGAATGAGCAGTTCTTC.

The V gene is TRBV29-1, the J gene TRBJ1-1, with D possibly being TRBD1 (6 bases). Trimming cost V 4 bases and J 1 base, with 13 bases left between them. Germline loops: CDR1 SQVTM, CDR2 ANQGSEA. The CDR3 length is 14 residues. The chain's CDR3 is CSVGGNRANTEAFF. The CDR3 region has the DNA TGCAGCGTTGGGGGGAACAGGGCGAACACTGAAGCTTTCTTT.

The rearrangement uses TRBV7-6 and TRBJ2-2; 11 positions match TRBD2. CDR1 and CDR2 (germline): SGHVS, FNYEAQ. The length of the CDR3 is 16 residues. The ends lost 4 bases at V and 3 bases at J; junction bases unmatched: 4. The CDR3 here is CASSSVAGGYTGELFF. CDR3 sequence (DNA): TGTGCCAGCAGCTCAGTAGCGGGGGGGTACACCGGGGAGCTGTTTTTT.

V is TRBV3-1 (or the pseudogene TRBV3-2) and J is TRBJ2-1, with TRBD1 identical over 8 bases. From germline, CDR1 is LGHDT and CDR2 YNNKEL (reference sequence). The CDR3 has 16 residues. The V gene end was trimmed by 6 bases and the J gene end by 1 base; junction bases not matched to a gene: 8. CDR3 sequence reads: CASRLRTGMSYNEQFF. DNA of the CDR3: TGTGCCAGCAGACTCCGGACAGGGATGTCCTACAATGAGCAGTTCTTC.

This clone appeared once. The rearrangement uses TRBV24-1 and TRBJ1-4, with a weak D call TRBD1 (6 bases). V was shortened by 7 bases and J by 0 bases, with 11 bases between the two germline ends. CDR1 is KGHDR, CDR2 SFDVKD, per germline. The CDR3 spans 15 residues. In DNA form, the CDR3 reads TGTGCCACCAGCAAGGGGGGGGCAACTAATGAAAAACTGTTTTTT. Its protein is CATSKGGATNEKLFF.

V usage is TRBV11-2 and J usage is TRBJ2-3, with D maybe TRBD2 (5 bases). Trimming removed 1 base at V and 0 bases at J, with 11 bases between. The V gene's germline CDR1 is SGHAT and CDR2 FQNNGV. The CDR3 has 16 amino acids. The CDR3 sequence: CASSLGASHSTDTQYF. CDR3 DNA sequence: TGTGCCAGCAGCTTAGGCGCTAGCCATAGCACAGATACGCAGTATTTT. The whole variable domain, filled in from reference TRBV11-2 and TRBJ2-3, reads EAGVAQSPRYKIIEKRQSVAFWCNPISGHATLYWYQQILGQGPKLLIQFQNNGVVDDSQLPKDRFSAERLKGVDSTLKIQPAKLEDSAVYLCASSLGASHSTDTQYFGPGTRLTVL.

This chain uses TRBV24-1 with TRBJ1-2, with TRBD1 as a possible D gene (5 bases). Germline CDR1 KGHDR, CDR2 SFDVKD. The V end was cut by 4 bases, the J end by 3 bases, with 11 bases between. The CDR3 loop spans 14 amino acids. This CDR3 reads CATSDPRTYYGYTF. DNA for the CDR3: TGTGCCACCAGTGACCCCAGGACATACTATGGCTACACCTTC.

The chain combines TRBV7-2 with TRBJ1-1, with a tentative D call TRBD1 (5 bases). CDR1 SGHTA and CDR2 FQGNSA come from the germline V gene. This CDR3 is built from 15 residues. V was pared by 1 base and J by 8 bases, with 17 bases between. This chain's CDR3 is CASSLVSGGSGEAFF. In DNA, the CDR3 is TGTGCCAGCAGCTTAGTGTCCGGGGGATCGGGGGAAGCTTTCTTT.

J is TRBJ2-5 and V is TRBV7-2; 10 bases agree with TRBD2. J was trimmed by 3 bases and V by 5 bases; bases with no gene match: 6. The CDR3 covers 15 residues. Germline V gene data show CDR1 as SGHTA and CDR2 as FQGNSA. This CDR3 reads CASSVTSGQKETQYF. CDR3 DNA: TGTGCCAGCAGCGTGACTAGCGGGCAGAAAGAGACCCAGTACTTC.

This clone has only one observation. The rearrangement uses TRBV6-5 and TRBJ1-1; TRBD1 aligns across 9 bases. V lost 2 bases and J lost 11; bases outside the gene matches: 6. Germline assignment: CDR1 MNHEY and CDR2 SVGAGI. The CDR3 covers 13 residues. The CDR3: CASSYGTGLPAFF. The CDR3 nucleotides are TGTGCCAGCAGTTACGGGACAGGGCTACCCGCTTTCTTT.

This chain links TRBV23-1 with TRBJ1-5; perhaps TRBD1 as D (6 bases). Being an ORF, TRBV23-1 has a function that is uncertain. Trimming cost V 4 bases and J 4 bases, with 17 bases left between them. This CDR3 is 16 amino acids long. CDR3 sequence reads: CASSRSMDRSNQPQHF. CDR3 nucleotides: TGCGCCAGCAGTCGGAGCATGGACAGATCTAATCAGCCCCAGCATTTT.